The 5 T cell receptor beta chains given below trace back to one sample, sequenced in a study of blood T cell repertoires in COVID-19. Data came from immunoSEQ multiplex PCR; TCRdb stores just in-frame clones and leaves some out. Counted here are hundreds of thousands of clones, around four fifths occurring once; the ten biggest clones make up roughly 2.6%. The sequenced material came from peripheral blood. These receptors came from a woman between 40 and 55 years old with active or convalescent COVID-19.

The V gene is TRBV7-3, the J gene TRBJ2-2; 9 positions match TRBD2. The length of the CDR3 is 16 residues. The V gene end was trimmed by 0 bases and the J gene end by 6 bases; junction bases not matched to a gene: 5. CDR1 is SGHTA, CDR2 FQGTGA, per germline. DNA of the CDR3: TGTGCCAGCAGCTTAACGGCGGGAGGGTTTGCCGGGGAGCTGTTTTTT. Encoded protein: CASSLTAGGFAGELFF.

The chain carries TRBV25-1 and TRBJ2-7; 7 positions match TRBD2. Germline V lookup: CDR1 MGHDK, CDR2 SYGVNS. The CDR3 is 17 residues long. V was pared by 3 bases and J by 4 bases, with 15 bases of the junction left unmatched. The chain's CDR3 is CASSEGTIAAPSYEQYF. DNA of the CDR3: TGTGCCAGCAGTGAGGGGACTATCGCCGCGCCCTCATACGAGCAGTACTTC.

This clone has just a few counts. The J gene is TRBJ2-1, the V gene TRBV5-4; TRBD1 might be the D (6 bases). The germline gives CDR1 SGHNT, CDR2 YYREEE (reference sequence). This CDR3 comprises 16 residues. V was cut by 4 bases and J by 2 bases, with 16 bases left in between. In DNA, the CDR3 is TGTGCCAGCAGCACAGGGACCCCTGGGACCTACAATGAGCAGTTCTTC. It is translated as CASSTGTPGTYNEQFF.

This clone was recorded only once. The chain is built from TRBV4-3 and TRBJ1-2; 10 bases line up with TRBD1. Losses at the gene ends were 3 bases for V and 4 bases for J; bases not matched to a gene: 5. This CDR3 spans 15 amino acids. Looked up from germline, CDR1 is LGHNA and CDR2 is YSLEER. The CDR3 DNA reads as TGCGCCAGCAGCCAGGGACAGGGGAGGCCCTATGGCTACACCTTC. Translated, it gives CASSQGQGRPYGYTF.

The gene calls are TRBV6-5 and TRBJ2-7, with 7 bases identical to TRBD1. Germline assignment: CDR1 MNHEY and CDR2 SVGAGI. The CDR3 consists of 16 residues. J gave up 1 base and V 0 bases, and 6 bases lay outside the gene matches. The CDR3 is CASSYSFQGDSYEQYF. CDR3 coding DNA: TGTGCCAGCAGTTACTCGTTTCAGGGGGATTCCTACGAGCAGTACTTC.